This TCR beta chain was sequenced during a study of control samples from healthy donors and cancer patients. V gave up 3 bases and J gave up 3 bases; unmatched junction bases: 14. The CDR3 runs 19 residues. Germline CDR1 reads MDHEN; CDR2 reads SYDVKM. This clone was seen more than once but under ten times. Generated by immunoSEQ multiplex PCR, the TCRdb table keeps only in-frame clones and is missing some. The sample lists about 410,000 clones, over 75% occurring once. The TCR was taken from a man aged 35 to 55 with head and neck cancer. The chain carries TRBV28 and TRBJ1-4, with 9 bases identical to TRBD1. What was sequenced was PBMCs. The CDR3 DNA is TGTGCCAGCAGTTTGGGGGGGGCGGGACAGGGTCGCGCTAATGAAAAACTGTTTTTT. Protein: CASSLGGAGQGRANEKLFF.